These 27 T cell receptor beta chains share one sample of origin, sequenced in a study of T-cell reconstitution after alpha-beta-depleted transplantation in children. Unique molecular identifiers were incorporated during preparation of the TCRbeta library. TCRdb analysed the PCR reads with MiXCR anew, one entry per CDR3 protein. The sample has approximately 640,000 distinct CDR3 sequences; 16% are singletons. This sample comprised PBMCs from the stem cell graft donor, obtained from the stem cell graft. These TCRs come from a human donor who donated a stem cell graft to a child with acute myeloid leukemia.

This clonotype occurred a few times. This rearrangement joins TRBV5-1 to TRBJ1-2, with 7 bases lining up with TRBD1. Trimming removed 2 bases from V and 2 bases from J; junction bases left unmatched: 6. CDR1 and CDR2 from the germline V gene are SGHRS and YFSETQ. The CDR3 is made up of 15 amino acids. CDR3 sequence reads: CASSFRGAPNYGYTF. In DNA form, the CDR3 reads TGCGCCAGCAGCTTCAGGGGGGCACCGAACTATGGCTACACCTTC.

This clonotype was seen a few times. The chain joins TRBV7-2 to TRBJ2-7; D may be TRBD2 (7 bases). Per germline, CDR1 SGHTA and CDR2 FQGNSA. V was clipped by 6 bases and J by 2 bases, with 20 bases between them. The CDR3 is 16 residues long. CDR3 loop: CASSSRGRGSTYEQYF. In DNA form, the CDR3 reads TGTGCCAGCAGTTCTAGGGGGAGGGGGTCCACCTACGAGCAGTACTTC.

The chain couples TRBV6-1 to TRBJ1-5; weak D call: TRBD1 (6 bases). The CDR3 is 15 residues long. Trimming cost V 6 bases and J 0 bases, with 12 bases left between them. Per germline, CDR1 MNHNS and CDR2 SASEGT. The chain's CDR3 is CASRPDRNSNQPQHF. The CDR3 nucleotides read TGTGCCAGCAGGCCAGACAGGAATAGCAATCAGCCCCAGCATTTT.

The V and J genes are TRBV4-2 and TRBJ1-5; possibly TRBD1 for D (6 bases). There are 15 residues in the CDR3. Germline values: CDR1 LGHNA, CDR2 YNFKEQ. Trimming removed 5 bases at V and 2 bases at J, with 13 bases between. The CDR3 coding sequence is TGTGCCAGCAGCGCGGGACACCTCGGCAATCAGCCCCAGCATTTT. Its protein is CASSAGHLGNQPQHF.

This sequence joins TRBV6-5 and TRBJ1-4; D remains unclear. The CDR3 has 14 residues. Trimming stripped 2 bases from V and 4 bases from J, with 8 bases between. Germline CDR1 and CDR2: MNHEY and SVGAGI. This CDR3 reads CASSYNRFNEKLFF. For the CDR3, the DNA is TGTGCCAGCAGTTACAACAGATTTAATGAAAAACTGTTTTTT.

This clonotype was counted at least ten times. The V and J genes are TRBV7-9 and TRBJ1-1; 8 nucleotides match TRBD1. This CDR3 has 15 residues. Germline assignment: CDR1 SEHNR and CDR2 FQNEAQ (reference sequence). V lost 5 bases and J lost 5; bases outside the gene matches: 10. In nucleotides, the CDR3 is TGTGCCAGCAGCCTAGGGACAGGATGGGGAACTGAAGCTTTCTTT. Protein product: CASSLGTGWGTEAFF.

Only a few counts were recorded for this clonotype. The rearrangement links TRBV6-5 to TRBJ1-2; D remains ambiguous. Germline assignment: CDR1 MNHEY and CDR2 SVGAGI. The CDR3 sequence is 14 residues long. The V end was cut by 0 bases, the J end by 8 bases, with 13 bases between. The CDR3 sequence: CASSYSINAWGYTF. The DNA for the CDR3 is TGTGCCAGCAGTTACTCGATTAATGCCTGGGGCTACACCTTC.

This clonotype was seen ten or more times. This chain links TRBV4-3 with TRBJ2-7, with D unclear. Trimming pared 0 bases from V and 3 bases from J, leaving 9 bases between. The CDR3 contains 14 residues. From germline, CDR1 is LGHNA and CDR2 YSLEER. The CDR3 DNA sequence: TGCGCCAGCAGCCAAGATCTCGAGGTCTACGAGCAGTACTTC. This translates into CASSQDLEVYEQYF.

The V gene is TRBV7-8, the J gene TRBJ2-5; unclear D gene. The CDR3 has 13 residues. V shed 4 bases and J shed 0 bases, with 6 bases lying between them. Germline values: CDR1 SGHVS, CDR2 FQNEAQ. Written as DNA, the CDR3 is TGTGCCAGCAGCTCCGCCCACCAAGAGACCCAGTACTTC. Protein sequence: CASSSAHQETQYF.

At least ten counts were recorded for this clonotype. V and J are TRBV6-1 and TRBJ2-7; D may be TRBD1 (5 bases). The ends were cut back, 3 bases at V and 6 bases at J, with 21 bases in the middle. Germline V lookup: CDR1 MNHNS, CDR2 SASEGT. The CDR3 length is 16 residues. CDR3 in amino acids: CASSEGLGAGNREQYV. The CDR3 nucleotides read TGTGCCAGCAGTGAGGGGCTTGGGGCAGGGAACCGCGAGCAGTACGTC.

This chain joins TRBV12-3 or TRBV12-4 and TRBJ1-2; D possibly corresponds to TRBD1 (5 bases). The CDR3 is 14 residues long. Trimming removed 4 bases from V and 3 bases from J, with 12 bases in between. CDR3 nucleotide sequence: TGTGCCAGCAGTTGGGGGGGGAAGGACTATGGCTACACCTTC. Protein product: CASSWGGKDYGYTF.

Many counts were recorded for this clonotype. V and J are TRBV12-3 or TRBV12-4 and TRBJ2-1; TRBD2 agrees at 13 bases. The V and J ends lost 8 bases and 0 bases, in that order; junction bases with no gene match: 13. The CDR3 is 19 amino acids. CDR3 loop: CASATSGGAGLNSYNEQFF. CDR3 in DNA: TGTGCCAGCGCAACTAGCGGGGGGGCTGGACTTAACTCCTACAATGAGCAGTTCTTC.

The chain joins TRBV24-1 to TRBJ2-3; 8 nucleotides line up with TRBD1. Trimming cost V 10 bases and J 2 bases; bases outside gene matches: 7. Germline V gene data show CDR1 as KGHDR and CDR2 as SFDVKD. There are 14 residues in the CDR3. CDR3 sequence: CATQGAQYTDTQYF. The DNA of the CDR3 is TGTGCCACTCAGGGGGCACAGTACACAGATACGCAGTATTTT.

This clonotype was detected many times. The chain links TRBV14 to TRBJ1-1; D possibly corresponds to TRBD1 (5 bases). The germline V gene has CDR1 SGHDN and CDR2 FVKESK. V shed 4 bases and J shed 7 bases, with 22 bases lying between them. The CDR3 length is 16 residues. The CDR3 loop reads CASSPPNPDGTNEAFF. DNA for the CDR3: TGTGCCAGCAGCCCCCCGAACCCCGACGGGACGAATGAAGCTTTCTTT.

The chain joins TRBV7-2 to TRBJ2-3; weak D call: TRBD1 (5 bases). V was shortened by 0 bases and J by 0 bases, with 10 bases between the two germline ends. The CDR3 totals 16 residues. In germline, CDR1 is SGHTA, CDR2 FQGNSA. CDR3 sequence (DNA): TGTGCCAGCAGCTTAGCTGGGGCAGGGAGCACAGATACGCAGTATTTT. Translation: CASSLAGAGSTDTQYF.

This chain links TRBV7-6 with TRBJ2-1, with unresolved D. CDR3 length equals 14 residues. In germline, CDR1 is SGHVS, CDR2 FNYEAQ. The V end was cut by 0 bases, the J end by 5 bases, with 8 bases between. The CDR3 spells CASSLARTDNEQFF. In DNA, the CDR3 is TGTGCCAGCAGCTTAGCTCGTACGGACAATGAGCAGTTCTTC. Filled out from reference TRBV7-6 and TRBJ2-1, the complete variable domain reads GAGVSQSPRYKVTKRGQDVALRCDPISGHVSLYWYRQALGQGPEFLTYFNYEAQQDKSGLPNDRFSAERPEGSISTLTIQRTEQRDSAMYRCASSLARTDNEQFFGPGTRLTVL.

This clonotype was seen repeatedly, ten times or more. The chain links TRBV6-5 to TRBJ2-7; 9 nucleotides agree with TRBD1. The ends lost 4 bases at V and 1 base at J; junction bases unmatched: 8. The CDR3 loop spans 16 amino acids. Germline V gives CDR1 MNHEY, CDR2 SVGAGI. The CDR3 region has the DNA TGTGCCAGCAGTTCCCCCGGGACAGGGAGATCCTACGAGCAGTACTTC. It is translated as CASSSPGTGRSYEQYF.

This clonotype was recorded many times. Here the CDR3 DNA reads TGTGCCAGCAGTCCGTGGTCGGGGATAGGCAATGAGCAGTTCTTC. It encodes CASSPWSGIGNEQFF. V and J are TRBV27 and TRBJ2-1; maybe TRBD2 (5 bases). Deletions cut 5 bases from V and 6 bases from J, with 17 bases between. The CDR3 extends over 15 amino acids. Germline CDR1 MNHEY, CDR2 SMNVEV (reference sequence).

The chain uses TRBV21-1 and TRBJ2-6; the table calls TRBD1, which could not be checked here. TRBV21-1 is classified as a pseudogene. The CDR3 consists of 17 residues. CDR3 nucleotides: TGTGCCAGCAGCAACAGGGGTCAGGTTCCTGGGGCCAACGTCCTGACTTTC. It yields the protein CASSNRGQVPGANVLTF.

This clonotype appeared a few times. The chain is built from TRBV20-1 and TRBJ2-2, with 8 bases fitting TRBD2. Germline V lookup: CDR1 DFQATT, CDR2 SNEGSKA (reference sequence). Trimming removed 1 base from V and 4 bases from J; junction bases left unmatched: 8. The CDR3 contains 16 residues. The CDR3 DNA sequence: TGCAGTGCTAGAGTGCCCAGCGGGGGACTCACCGGGGAGCTGTTTTTT. Translating it yields CSARVPSGGLTGELFF.

A word on this clonotype: This may be a read error: a much more frequent sequence differs by one nucleotide. The gene calls are TRBV20-1 and TRBJ2-3; D is ambiguous. The CDR3 is 14 amino acids. Trimming took 3 bases from V and 4 from J, leaving 14 bases between them. In germline, CDR1 is DFQATT, CDR2 SNEGSKA (reference sequence). CDR3 amino acids: CSASGGPVADTQYF. DNA of the CDR3: TGCAGTGCTAGTGGCGGTCCAGTGGCAGATACGCAGTATTTT.

There are a few counts of this clonotype. This chain uses TRBV10-3 with TRBJ2-5, with 10 nucleotides matching TRBD1. Germline CDR1 and CDR2: ENHRY and SYGVKD. V shed 3 bases and J 5 bases; nucleotides not matched to a gene: 6. CDR3 size: 15 residues. The CDR3 region is CAISDSTGGWETQYF. The CDR3 DNA is TGTGCCATCAGTGACTCGACAGGGGGCTGGGAGACCCAGTACTTC.

A word on this clonotype: A single base separates this from a much larger clone, so it may be a read error. Given the absence of the conserved phenylalanine or tryptophan at the CDR3 end, a read error is likely. V and J are TRBV12-3 or TRBV12-4 and TRBJ1-5; 9 bases match TRBD1. The V segment lost 6 bases and the J segment 4 bases; nucleotides outside the gene matches: 7. The CDR3 is 15 amino acids. Written as DNA, the CDR3 is TGTGCCAGCAGCCCACCTGGGACAGGGAATCAGCCCCAGCATTAT. It codes for CASSPPGTGNQPQHY.

This clonotype has just a few counts. The chain recombines TRBV24-1 with TRBJ1-4; a possible D gene is TRBD1 (5 bases). V shed 5 bases and J shed 7 bases, with 10 bases lying between them. Per the germline V gene, CDR1 is KGHDR and CDR2 is SFDVKD. The CDR3 is made up of 13 amino acids. DNA of the CDR3: TGTGCCACCAGTGGGGAGAGGGGTGAAAAACTGTTTTTT. Amino acid sequence: CATSGERGEKLFF.

The chain carries TRBV6-2 or TRBV6-3 and TRBJ2-1, with 7 bases lining up with TRBD1. Germline assignment: CDR1 MNHEY and CDR2 SVGEGT. The J segment lost 5 bases and the V segment lost 2 bases, leaving 6 bases of the junction unmatched. This CDR3 comprises 15 residues. The CDR3 nucleotides read TGTGCCAGCAGTTACCTCAGACAGGGTAACAATGAGCAGTTCTTC. As protein: CASSYLRQGNNEQFF.

This clonotype has a handful of counts. The chain has TRBV5-1 and TRBJ1-1; TRBD1 matches at 9 bases. This CDR3 has 17 amino acids. Germline trimming cut 0 bases from V and 1 base from J; bases unmatched to any gene: 7. The germline V gene has CDR1 SGHRS and CDR2 YFSETQ. CDR3 coding DNA: TGCGCCAGCAGCTTGGGTGGACAGGGGCCAACGAACACTGAAGCTTTCTTT. Translating gives CASSLGGQGPTNTEAFF. Supplemented by reference TRBV5-1 and TRBJ1-1, the full variable domain reads KAGVTQTPRYLIKTRGQQVTLSCSPISGHRSVSWYQQTPGQGLQFLFEYFSETQRNKGNFPGRFSGRQFSNSRSEMNVSTLELGDSALYLCASSLGGQGPTNTEAFFGQGTRLTVV.

This clonotype was found many times. The chain uses TRBV7-2 and TRBJ2-5; D is uncertain. CDR3 length equals 14 residues. The germline CDR1 and CDR2 sequences are SGHTA and FQGNSA. V gave up 2 bases and J gave up 1 base, with 8 bases separating them. The CDR3 bases are TGTGCCAGCAGCTTATTCCGGTCCCAAGAGACCCAGTACTTC. Translation gives CASSLFRSQETQYF.